The entry below describes one T cell receptor beta chain. Its target is unknown. The data were obtained in a study of vaccination effects on CD4 cells after COVID-19. Study-wide points: Mainly new clones induced by vaccination were found among post-vaccine spike-reactive clones in convalescents.

CDR3 length: 14 amino acids. With 4 bases clipped from V and 3 bases from J, the junction kept 1 base outside the gene matches. Germline loops: CDR1 SGHAT, CDR2 FQNNGV. Using viral peptide pools, the ViraFEST assay grew out antigen-specific CD4+ T cells prior to sequencing. Researchers isolated CD4+ T cells once less than twelve days of culture had elapsed. The person's infection with SARS-CoV-2, confirmed by PCR, took place between March and December 2020. Here immunoSEQ multiplex PCR was the method, and the copy in TCRdb shows in-frame clones only, minus some. The table shows around 37,000 clones, with over 60% occurring only once.

The clonotype was recovered from a human donor who had a prior SARS-CoV-2 infection. This chain connects TRBV11-2 to TRBJ2-2; 8 nucleotides agree with TRBD1. Material: CD4+ T cells from PBMCs cultured with a peptide pool, obtained before COVID-19 vaccination. The CDR3 DNA follows: TGTGCCAGCAGCTCGACAGGGGACACCGGGGAGCTGTTTTTT. This sequence encodes CASSSTGDTGELFF.